This TCR beta chain was profiled in a study of T cells in Graves' hyperthyroidism and ophthalmopathy (dated by TCRdb to about 2019). For context, the study as a whole: Peripheral blood was collected at initial diagnosis, before any treatment. Prospective prediction of ophthalmopathy was tested in an independent validation cohort consisting of 18 to 20 hyperthyroidism patients and 15 or so patients who later progressed to ophthalmopathy. Following sampling, methimazole starting at 30 mg daily was given to hyperthyroidism patients, and high-dose intravenous methylprednisolone was given to ophthalmopathy patients. The 95 to 100 discovery patients were randomly split 7:3 into training and test sets. The study also compared thyroid tissue and blood T-cell repertoires from 6 or 7 Graves' hyperthyroidism patients. A discovery cohort of 95 to 100 patients, 43 with Graves' ophthalmopathy and 55 to 60 with stable Graves' hyperthyroidism, was used to find distinguishing TCR V-J signatures. According to the paper, TCR Vbeta CDR3 sequencing was carried out on 120 to 150 peripheral blood samples, which came from more than 40 ophthalmopathy, around 75 hyperthyroidism and roughly 17 progressor patients. Findings and caveats that apply to the study as a whole: Sample size was not statistically predetermined, and investigators were not blinded to group allocation. A 13 V-J signature model separated ophthalmopathy from stable hyperthyroidism, with 87.88% sensitivity and around 84% specificity in cross-validation and 80%/75% in testing. Most expanded thyroid clonotypes (frequency above 0.001) were also detected in blood, suggesting blood repertoires may reflect thyroid immune responses. In validation, the model predicted progression to ophthalmopathy a median of roughly 6.2 months before onset, with over 60% sensitivity and 72.22% specificity.

Hyperthyroidism patients were newly diagnosed, with disease duration under 2 months, and aged 18 to 65 years. The study excluded patients with uncontrolled infections, other autoimmune diseases, pregnancy or lactation. Clinical symptoms, serum thyroxine and TRAb, thyroid ultrasound, and orbital computed tomography formed the basis for the diagnoses. Blood from progressor patients was drawn when they were first diagnosed with hyperthyroidism, before any ophthalmopathy symptoms appeared. Ficoll-Paque density gradient centrifugation was used to isolate PBMCs from around 9.1 ml of fresh peripheral blood. Patients classed as progressors first received a Graves' hyperthyroidism diagnosis and then went on to develop ophthalmopathy during follow-up. Trizol reagent was used to extract total RNA, and RNA quality was then checked on an Agilent 2100 Bioanalyzer. Counted from cysteine to phenylalanine, this CDR3 has 17 amino acids. The CDR3 DNA has 51 bases and is translated from base 1. CDR1 DFQATT and CDR2 SNEGSKA are derived from the germline V gene (reference sequence). Deletion took 3 bases off V and 0 bases off J, with a span of 18 bases between the germline ends.

This clonotype was observed at least ten times. The antigen this receptor binds is unknown. Per-nucleotide qualities are absent, and no much larger clonotype sits a single base away. TCR beta CDR3 regions were amplified from RNA transcripts. The TCR CDR3 was subjected to a first round of RT-PCR using the HTBI primer set and the Qiagen OneStep RT-PCR kit. A second multiplex PCR round built the libraries, followed by size selection and purification. Sequencing of the libraries was done on an Illumina HiSeq2000 using paired-end 100 bp reads. Regarding the original processing steps: Raw data were processed with SOAPnuke, discarding reads with adapters, uncalled bases, mean Phred below 15, or no exact constant-primer or identifier match. COPE v1.2.5 was used to merge high-quality paired reads, and clonotypes were defined as unique nucleotide sequences. Clonotypes were aligned to IMGT TRBV, TRBD and TRBJ reference segments using MiTCR v1.1. Only V-J combinations with frequency above 0.0001, covering roughly 99% of repertoires, were analysed. The TCS score was defined as the ratio of F50 (clonal expansion) to E x V (chaos), calculated using BLOSUM62-based TCRdist between CDR3 peptides within each V-J. Welch's t-statistics and random forest reduced approximately 520 V-J features to roughly 13, which were used in a naive Bayes classifier (R e1071). TCRdb trimmed the raw reads at Q25, called clones with MiXCR and kept productive beta chains. Entries are consolidated by CDR3 protein sequence, retaining the most common genes and DNA. The V and J calls were determined by TCRdb, not by the authors. The sample has approximately 400,000 distinct CDR3 sequences on record, approximately 14% of them singletons. The biggest ten clones account for approximately 30% of the sample.

The rearrangement joined TRBV20-1 to TRBJ2-1; the best D guess is TRBD2, with 6 bases matching. The sequence came from a woman aged 18-29 years with Graves' hyperthyroidism that later progressed to Graves' ophthalmopathy. The specimen sequenced was blood. The CDR3 protein: CSASPRLAAVSYNEQFF. The DNA sequence is TGCAGTGCTAGCCCTCGATTAGCGGCCGTCTCCTACAATGAGCAGTTCTTC.